These 15 T cell receptor beta chains share one sample of origin, sequenced in a study of T cell responses to AZD1222 COVID-19 vaccine. TCRdb's copy holds only in-frame clones and misses some; the assay was immunoSEQ multiplex PCR. Here the sample spans 120,000 to 150,000 clones, nearly 90% being singletons. The source material was peripheral blood, sampled 28 days after the second dose of the MenACWY control vaccine. These receptors were obtained from an adult who received the MenACWY meningococcal vaccine as a control.

Only one count was recorded for this clone. The chain uses TRBV6-5 and TRBJ2-7; 8 bases match TRBD1. Germline CDR1 and CDR2: MNHEY and SVGAGI. Trimming took 2 bases from V and 6 from J; bases not matched to a gene: 9. The CDR3 has 15 residues. The CDR3 coding sequence is TGTGCCAGCAGTTACCGACGACAGGGGTTTGGCGAGCAGTACTTC. It codes for CASSYRRQGFGEQYF.

The chain carries TRBV7-2 and TRBJ1-2, with no clear D. V lost 5 bases to trimming and J lost 7 bases, with 8 bases between them. CDR1 and CDR2 (germline): SGHTA, FQGNSA. The CDR3 sequence is 11 residues long. CDR3 residues: CASSQLGGYTF. The DNA for the CDR3 is TGTGCCAGCAGCCAATTGGGTGGCTACACCTTC. Together with reference TRBV7-2 and TRBJ1-2, the CDR3 gives the full variable domain: GAGVSQSPSNKVTEKGKDVELRCDPISGHTALYWYRQSLGQGLEFLIYFQGNSAPDKSGLPSDRFSAERTGGSVSTLTIQRTQQEDSAVYLCASSQLGGYTFGSGTRLTVV.

The chain employs TRBV5-8 and TRBJ2-5; perhaps TRBD1 as D (7 bases). Germline CDR1 reads SGHTS; CDR2 reads YDEGEE. CDR3 size: 12 residues. Deletions cut 9 bases from V and 3 bases from J, with 12 bases between. CDR3 DNA sequence: TGTGCCACACAGGGGAGGAAAGAGACCCAGTACTTC. Translated: CATQGRKETQYF.

The chain uses TRBV10-1 and TRBJ1-1; 9 nucleotides align to TRBD1. Germline V gene lookup returns CDR1 WNHNN and CDR2 SYGVQD (reference sequence). CDR3 length equals 13 residues. V gave up 6 bases and J gave up 5 bases; unmatched junction bases: 4. The CDR3 spells CASRQGARTEAFF. The DNA for the CDR3 is TGCGCCAGCAGACAGGGGGCAAGAACTGAAGCTTTCTTT.

The rearrangement uses TRBV7-2 and TRBJ2-2; TRBD1 matches 9 bases. The CDR3 has 13 residues. The J segment lost 10 bases and the V segment lost 3 bases, leaving 3 bases of the junction unmatched. Germline V gene data show CDR1 as SGHTA and CDR2 as FQGNSA. The CDR3 loop reads CASSFTGGEELFF. The DNA for the CDR3 is TGTGCCAGCAGCTTTACAGGGGGCGAGGAGCTGTTTTTT.

V is TRBV10-1 and J is TRBJ2-7; the D is unclear. V was pared by 8 bases and J by 2 bases, with 16 bases between. Germline V gives CDR1 WNHNN, CDR2 SYGVQD (reference sequence). The CDR3 covers 14 residues. CDR3: CASPPGPATYEQYF. The CDR3 DNA reads as TGCGCCAGCCCGCCCGGACCGGCTACCTACGAGCAGTACTTC.

The chain carries TRBV7-3 and TRBJ1-5, with a tentative D call TRBD1 (6 bases). In germline, CDR1 is SGHTA, CDR2 FQGTGA. V shed 4 bases and J shed 4 bases, with 8 bases lying between them. The CDR3 is 13 amino acids. As DNA, the CDR3 is TGTGCCAGCAGCTGGGGGCCAAATCAGCCCCAGCATTTT. This gives the protein CASSWGPNQPQHF.

Here the CDR3 DNA reads TGCGCCAGCAGGCAAATGTGGCGGTATGTGGCGAACACCGGGGAGCTGTTTTTT. Translation gives CASRQMWRYVANTGELFF. V gene TRBV5-1 combines with J gene TRBJ2-2; D remains ambiguous. Germline V gene sequence: CDR1 SGHRS, CDR2 YFSETQ. V was pared by 5 bases and J by 0 bases, with 20 bases between. The CDR3 has 18 residues. The full variable domain, completed using reference TRBV5-1 and TRBJ2-2, is KAGVTQTPRYLIKTRGQQVTLSCSPISGHRSVSWYQQTPGQGLQFLFEYFSETQRNKGNFPGRFSGRQFSNSRSEMNVSTLELGDSALYLCASRQMWRYVANTGELFFGEGSRLTVL.

The chain combines TRBV6-5 with TRBJ1-1; D gene unclear. Trimming took off 7 bases at V and 1 base at J, with 13 bases between the two ends. This CDR3 spans 14 amino acids. Germline values: CDR1 MNHEY, CDR2 SVGAGI. As DNA, the CDR3 is TGTGCCAGCAATAAAGGGTGGGGGAACACTGAAGCTTTCTTT. Translation gives CASNKGWGNTEAFF.

The rearrangement uses TRBV10-3 and TRBJ2-7, with 10 bases identical to TRBD1. The CDR3 spans 14 residues. CDR1 is ENHRY and CDR2 is SYGVKD in the germline V gene. V was clipped by 10 bases and J by 10 bases; unmatched bases: 16. CDR3 sequence (DNA): TGTGCCACCGGCGGGGACAGGGGTGTTTTCGAACAGTACTTC. It encodes CATGGDRGVFEQYF.

Turning to this clone: Additional DNA sequences in this sample encode the identical CDR3. The rearrangement uses TRBV6-5 and TRBJ1-5, with TRBD1 matching 8 bases. In germline, CDR1 is MNHEY, CDR2 SVGAGI. With V trimmed by 7 bases and J by 4 bases, 6 bases remained unmatched. The CDR3 covers 14 residues. DNA of the CDR3: TGTGCCAGCACTTCGGACAGGGTAAATCAGCCCCAGCATTTT. Protein product: CASTSDRVNQPQHF.

Note on this clone: The junction shows a germline mismatch at one end, possibly a read error. The chain joins TRBV5-8 to TRBJ1-2, with D perhaps matching TRBD1 (6 bases). The CDR3 sequence is 15 residues long. CDR1 SGHTS and CDR2 YDEGEE come from the germline V gene. The CDR3 DNA sequence: TGTGCCAGCAGCTTGTACAGGGTGCTTAACCATGGCTACACCTTC. Protein product: CASSLYRVLNHGYTF.

The chain is built from TRBV20-1 and TRBJ1-3; TRBD1 is a possible D gene (6 bases). V lost 3 bases to trimming and J lost 8 bases, with 14 bases between them. Looked up from germline, CDR1 is DFQATT and CDR2 is SNEGSKA (reference sequence). This CDR3 has 13 amino acids. The CDR3 sequence: CSASNRVEDTIYF. CDR3 DNA sequence: TGCAGTGCTAGTAACAGGGTGGAAGACACCATATATTTT.

With regard to this clone: The same CDR3 also results from other DNA sequences found in this sample. V is TRBV15 and J is TRBJ1-5, with a tentative D call TRBD1 (6 bases). V shed 0 bases and J shed 7 bases, with 13 bases lying between them. Germline V gene lookup returns CDR1 LNHNV and CDR2 YYDKDF (reference sequence). The CDR3 contains 15 residues. This CDR3 reads CATSRDLGGGQPQHF. The CDR3 region has the DNA TGTGCCACCAGCAGAGATCTTGGGGGCGGACAGCCCCAGCATTTT. The variable domain in full, with the rest retrieved from reference TRBV15 and TRBJ1-5, is DAMVIQNPRYQVTQFGKPVTLSCSQTLNHNVMYWYQQKSSQAPKLLFHYYDKDFNNEADTPDNFQSRRPNTSFCFLDIRSPGLGDTAMYLCATSRDLGGGQPQHFGDGTRLSIL.

In its sample, this clone was seen once. The chain combines TRBV13 with TRBJ1-4, with TRBD1 matching over 8 bases. Germline V gives CDR1 PRHDT, CDR2 FYEKMQ (reference sequence). The CDR3 has 16 amino acids. Losses at the gene ends were 5 bases for V and 4 bases for J; bases not matched to a gene: 9. This CDR3 is CASSRDRGAGNEKLFF. The CDR3 DNA reads TGTGCCAGCAGCCGAGACAGGGGCGCGGGTAATGAAAAACTGTTTTTT.